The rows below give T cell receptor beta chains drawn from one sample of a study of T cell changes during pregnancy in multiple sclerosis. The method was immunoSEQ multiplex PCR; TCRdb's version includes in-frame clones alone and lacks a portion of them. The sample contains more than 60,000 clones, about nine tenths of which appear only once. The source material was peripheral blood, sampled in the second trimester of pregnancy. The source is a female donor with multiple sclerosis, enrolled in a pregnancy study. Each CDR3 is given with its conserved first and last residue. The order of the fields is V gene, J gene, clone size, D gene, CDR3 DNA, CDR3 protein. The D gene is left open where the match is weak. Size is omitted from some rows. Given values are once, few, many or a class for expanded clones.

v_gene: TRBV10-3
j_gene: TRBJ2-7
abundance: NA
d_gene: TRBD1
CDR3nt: TGTGCCATCAGTGAGGAGTCGCGGAGGACAGGGACCTACGAGCAGTACTTC
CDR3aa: CAISEESRRTGTYEQYF

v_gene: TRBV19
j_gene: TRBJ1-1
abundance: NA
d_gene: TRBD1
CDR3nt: TGTGCCAGCCTTACCTCCGGGACAGCTTGGGGTAGCACTGAAGCTTTCTTT
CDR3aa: CASLTSGTAWGSTEAFF

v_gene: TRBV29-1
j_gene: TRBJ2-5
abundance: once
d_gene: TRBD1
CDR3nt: TGCAGCGTCCGCAAGACAGGGTGGCAAGAGACCCAGTACTTC
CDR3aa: CSVRKTGWQETQYF

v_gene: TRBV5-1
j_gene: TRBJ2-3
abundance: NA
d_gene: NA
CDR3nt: TGCGCCAGCGCCGCGGCTAGCACAGATACGCAGTATTTT
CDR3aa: CASAAASTDTQYF

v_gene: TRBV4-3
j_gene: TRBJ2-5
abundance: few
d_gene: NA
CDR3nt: TGCGCCAGCAGCCAAGCCCCTTTGAGGACCCAGTACTTC
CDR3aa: CASSQAPLRTQYF

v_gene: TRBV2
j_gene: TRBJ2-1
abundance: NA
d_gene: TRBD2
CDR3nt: TGTGCCAGCAGGGGGGACTACTCCTACAATGAGCAGTTCTTC
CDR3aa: CASRGDYSYNEQFF

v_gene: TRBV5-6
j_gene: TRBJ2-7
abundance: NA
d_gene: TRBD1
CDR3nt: TGTGCCAGCAACTACGCAGGGGGCGCATACGAGCAGTACTTC
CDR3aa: CASNYAGGAYEQYF

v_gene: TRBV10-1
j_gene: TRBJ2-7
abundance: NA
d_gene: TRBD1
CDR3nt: TGCGCCAGCAGTCCGGGACAGGGCTCCTACGAGCAGTACTTC
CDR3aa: CASSPGQGSYEQYF

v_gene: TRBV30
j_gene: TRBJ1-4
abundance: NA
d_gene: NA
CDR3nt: TGTGCCTGGAGTGTTGGGCAGGGCGGGGGTGAAAAACTGTTTTTT
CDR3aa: CAWSVGQGGGEKLFF

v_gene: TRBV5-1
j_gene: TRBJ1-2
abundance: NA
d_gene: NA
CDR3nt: TGCGCCAGCAGCTTTCCCACAGGTCAAGATGGCTACACCTTC
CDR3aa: CASSFPTGQDGYTF

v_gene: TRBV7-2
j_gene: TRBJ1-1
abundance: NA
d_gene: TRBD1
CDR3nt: TGTGCCAGCAGACGATCCCGGGACAGGGGTCTAAACACTGAAGCTTTCTTT
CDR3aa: CASRRSRDRGLNTEAFF

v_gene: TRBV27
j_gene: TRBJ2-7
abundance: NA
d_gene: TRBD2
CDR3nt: TGTGCCAGCAGGGAACCGGGACTAGTTAGCTACGAGCAGTACTTC
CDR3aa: CASREPGLVSYEQYF

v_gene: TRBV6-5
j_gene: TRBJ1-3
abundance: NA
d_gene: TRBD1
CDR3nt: TGTGCCAGCAGTAGGGACAGCTATGCTGGAAACACCATATATTTT
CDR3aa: CASSRDSYAGNTIYF

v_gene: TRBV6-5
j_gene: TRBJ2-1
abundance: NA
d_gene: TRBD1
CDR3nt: TGTGCCAGCAGTTACACGAAACAGGGGAAGCAGTTCTTC
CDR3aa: CASSYTKQGKQFF

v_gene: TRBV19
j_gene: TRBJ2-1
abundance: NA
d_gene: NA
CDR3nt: TGTGCCAGTAGTCCTCGTGGCGGGGCTACCAATGAGCAGTTCTTC
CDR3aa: CASSPRGGATNEQFF

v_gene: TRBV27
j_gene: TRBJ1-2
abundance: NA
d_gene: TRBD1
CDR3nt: TGTGCCAGCAGTCCACAGGGGTTCTCGCAGGGCTACACCTTC
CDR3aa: CASSPQGFSQGYTF

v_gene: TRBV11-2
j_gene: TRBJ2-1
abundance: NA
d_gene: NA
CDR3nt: TGTGCCAGCAGCGGGCGAGATCGGCAGTACAATGAGCAGTTCTTC
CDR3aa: CASSGRDRQYNEQFF

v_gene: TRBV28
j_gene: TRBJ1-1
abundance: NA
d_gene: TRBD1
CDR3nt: TGTGCCAGCAGTTCCCTACAGGGGGCTCAGAACACTGAAGCTTTCTTT
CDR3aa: CASSSLQGAQNTEAFF

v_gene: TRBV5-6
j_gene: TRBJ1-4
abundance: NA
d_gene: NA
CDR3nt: TGTGCCAGCAGCCCCACGGGGGACGAAAAACTGTTTTTT
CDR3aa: CASSPTGDEKLFF

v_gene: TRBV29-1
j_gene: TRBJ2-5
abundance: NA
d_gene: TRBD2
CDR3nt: TGCAGCGTACAGCGGGAGGGGGAGACCCAGTACTTC
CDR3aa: CSVQREGETQYF

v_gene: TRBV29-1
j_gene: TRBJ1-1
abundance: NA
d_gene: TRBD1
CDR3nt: TGCAGCGGGGGACAGAGCACTGAAGCTTTCTTT
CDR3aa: CSGGQSTEAFF

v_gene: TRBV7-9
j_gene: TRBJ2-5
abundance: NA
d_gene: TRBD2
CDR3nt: TGTGCCAGCAGCTTGACTAGCGGGGGGTATGAAGAGACCCAGTACTTC
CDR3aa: CASSLTSGGYEETQYF

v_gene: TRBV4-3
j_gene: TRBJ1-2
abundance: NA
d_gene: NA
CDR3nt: TGCGCCAGCAGCCAAGATTTCAGGGGAAAGGGCTATGGCTACACCTTC
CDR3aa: CASSQDFRGKGYGYTF

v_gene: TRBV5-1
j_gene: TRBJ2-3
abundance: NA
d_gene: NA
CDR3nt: TGCGCCAGCAGCTCCCATCTAAGAGATACGCAGTATTTT
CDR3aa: CASSSHLRDTQYF

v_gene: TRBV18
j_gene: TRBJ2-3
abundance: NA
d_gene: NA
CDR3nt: TGTGCCAGCTCACTAATCCGACCTAGCCGGATTAGCACAGATACGCAGTATTTT
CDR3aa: CASSLIRPSRISTDTQYF

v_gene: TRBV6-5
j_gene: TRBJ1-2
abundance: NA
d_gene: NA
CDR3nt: TGTGCCAGCAGTTACGGAGGGGGCTACACCTTC
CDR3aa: CASSYGGGYTF

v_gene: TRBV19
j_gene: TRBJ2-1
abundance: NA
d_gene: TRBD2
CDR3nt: TGTGCCAGTAATCCAGGACTAGAGTACAATGAGCAGTTCTTC
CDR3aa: CASNPGLEYNEQFF

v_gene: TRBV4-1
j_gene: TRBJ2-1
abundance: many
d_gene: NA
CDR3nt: TGCGCCAGCAGCCAAGATATTAAAGGATTGAGGGAGCAGTTCTTC
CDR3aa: CASSQDIKGLREQFF

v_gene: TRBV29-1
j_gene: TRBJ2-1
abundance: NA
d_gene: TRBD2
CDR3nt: TGCAGCGTTGAGGGACTAGCGGACTCCTACAATGAGCAGTTCTTC
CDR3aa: CSVEGLADSYNEQFF

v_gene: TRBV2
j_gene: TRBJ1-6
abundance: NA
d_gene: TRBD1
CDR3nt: TGTGCCAGCAGTGAATATGACAGGGGGAATTCACCCCTCCACTTT
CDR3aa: CASSEYDRGNSPLHF

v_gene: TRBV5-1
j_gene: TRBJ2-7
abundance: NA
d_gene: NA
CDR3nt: TGCGCCAGCAGCCTCCTGAGACAGTCCTACGAGCAGTACTTC
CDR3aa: CASSLLRQSYEQYF

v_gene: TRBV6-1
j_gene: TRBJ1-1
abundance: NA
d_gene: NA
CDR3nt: TGTGCCAGCAGTGGACTCGGAGGGCCGAACACTGAAGCTTTCTTT
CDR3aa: CASSGLGGPNTEAFF

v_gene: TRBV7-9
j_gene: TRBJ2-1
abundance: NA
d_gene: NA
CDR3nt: TGTGCCAGCACCCCCCGAGGCTATACCTACAATGAGCAGTTCTTC
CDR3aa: CASTPRGYTYNEQFF